This T cell receptor beta chain originates from a study of regulatory T cells in long-lasting Graves disease (dated by TCRdb to the early 2020s). For the study in its entirety: Patients with newly diagnosed Graves' disease had been on antithyroid drugs for under 3 months. This study used TCR sequencing and RNA sequencing of peripheral blood to compare persistent Graves' disease patients against newly diagnosed Graves' disease patients. The study took place in China and was registered as a clinical trial. TCR sequencing covered 13 persistent and around 20 newly diagnosed Graves' disease patients, some 35 samples in total. General study outcomes and caveats: Sequencing and analysis were limited to the TCR beta chain. Persistent disease showed preferential use of TRBV28, TRBJ1-2 and TRBJ2-5, whereas newly diagnosed disease favored TRBV20-1 and TRBJ2-1. The small sample size was acknowledged by the authors as a limitation that may reduce accuracy. The study examined only peripheral blood because the primary lesion, thyroid tissue, could not be accessed. Patients with persistent disease shared more public clonotypes (roughly 2,900) than newly diagnosed patients did (nearly 1,000). Persistent Graves' disease patients showed lower TCR Shannon entropy and fewer highly expanded clones than newly diagnosed patients, suggesting clonal expansion.

With respect to this clonotype: It has no known antigen specificity. No clone much larger than this one lies a single base away; base qualities are absent.

The time point label here, explained by the study, means: newly diagnosed GD, antithyroid drugs for less than 3 months. RNA was extracted from PBMCs in TRIzol for both TCR sequencing and RNA sequencing. Graves' disease was diagnosed according to American Thyroid Association guidelines. Recruitment of patients was carried out at an endocrinology department in Xi'an, China. Each patient gave about 10 milliliters of peripheral blood, collected in an EDTA anticoagulant tube. Ficoll Paque Plus density gradient separation was used to isolate PBMCs, and no further T cell sorting was performed. RNA quality was checked with an Agilent 2100 Bioanalyzer and agarose gel, and concentration with a NanoDrop 2000. Library construction relied on multiplex PCR. The instrument given in TCRdb is Illumina HiSeq 4000. CDR3 regions were amplified by Arm-PCR with iRepertoire HTBI primers to construct TCR beta libraries. Before sequencing, the PCR products went through gel purification. For the original study's pipeline: Across samples, about 63 TRBV and over 11 TRBJ segments were identified and used for gene usage analysis of CDR3 amino acid clonotypes. COPE and FqMerger were used to merge filtered high-quality paired reads into contigs. BLAST was used to align contigs to the IMGT TRBV, TRBD and TRBJ reference genes, and CDR3 was defined following IMGT. Highly expanded clones were defined as clonotypes with a frequency above 0.1%. Shannon entropy was used to measure repertoire diversity, and the Gini coefficient was used to measure V-J evenness. A clonotype found in more than one individual was treated as public. TCRdb took the public reads, trimmed them with fastp at Q25, ran MiXCR for clone calling and kept in-frame beta chains. Identical CDR3 protein sequences are pooled into one entry, listed with their most common genes and DNA. It is TCRdb's table, rather than the study itself, that gives the V and J calls and clone size. The sample yields around 420,000 distinct CDR3 sequences; 15% were counted once. The top ten constitute about 7.8% of the sample.

In the germline V gene (reference sequence), CDR1 corresponds to DFQATT and CDR2 to SNEGSKA. Taken from cysteine to phenylalanine, the CDR3 has 17 residues. Only the CDR3 portion is preserved as DNA: 51 bases, with reading frame beginning at the first base. V loses 4 bases, J loses 3 bases, and the germline ends lie 22 bases apart. The data also belong to a second study, concerning T cells in Graves' hyperthyroidism and ophthalmopathy. The second study's authors report: Stable Graves' hyperthyroidism was defined as the absence of progression to ophthalmopathy over 18 months of follow-up. The hyperthyroidism patients were between 18 and 65 years old and newly diagnosed, with a disease duration of less than 2 months. Exclusion was applied to patients with uncontrolled infections, other autoimmune diseases, pregnancy or lactation. Clinical symptoms, serum thyroxine and TRAb, thyroid ultrasound, and orbital computed tomography formed the basis for the diagnoses. The TCR CDR3 was subjected to a first round of RT-PCR using the HTBI primer set and the Qiagen OneStep RT-PCR kit. Blood samples also contained most of the expanded thyroid clonotypes (frequency above 0.001), which suggests that blood repertoires may reflect thyroid immune responses. A model built on a 13 V-J signature distinguished ophthalmopathy from stable hyperthyroidism, reaching about 89% sensitivity and about 81% specificity in cross-validation and 80%/75% in testing. In validation, the model predicted progression to ophthalmopathy a median of about 6 months before onset, with roughly 68% sensitivity and nearly 75% specificity. TCR V-J signatures able to tell the groups apart were searched for in a discovery cohort of 95 or so patients, of whom approximately 40 had Graves' ophthalmopathy and more than 55 had stable Graves' hyperthyroidism. Whether ophthalmopathy could be predicted prospectively was tested in an independent validation cohort made up of roughly 20 hyperthyroidism patients plus 17 patients who later progressed to ophthalmopathy. The roughly 94 discovery patients were randomly divided into training and test sets at a 7:3 ratio. In several Graves' hyperthyroidism patients, the study also compared T-cell repertoires from thyroid tissue with T-cell repertoires from blood. After sampling, hyperthyroidism patients received methimazole starting at 30 mg daily, and ophthalmopathy patients received high-dose intravenous methylprednisolone. A second multiplex PCR round built the libraries, followed by size selection and purification. Paired-end sequencing of the libraries was performed with 100 bp reads on an Illumina HiSeq2000. SOAPnuke was used to process the raw data, throwing out any read that contained adapters or uncalled bases, had a mean Phred below 15, or lacked an exact constant-primer or identifier match. COPE v1.2.5 was used to merge the high-quality paired reads, and each unique nucleotide sequence was defined as a clonotype. MiTCR v1.1 was used to align clonotypes to the IMGT TRBV, TRBD and TRBJ reference segments. Only V-J combinations with frequency above 0.0001, covering roughly 99% of repertoires, were analysed. A TCS score was defined as the ratio of F50 (clonal expansion) to E x V (chaos), with BLOSUM62-based TCRdist applied between CDR3 peptides within each V-J. Welch's t-statistics and random forest reduced roughly 540 V-J features to around 14, which were used in a naive Bayes classifier (R e1071). No statistical method was used to fix the sample size in advance, and group allocation was not hidden from the investigators. The paper reports TCR Vbeta CDR3 sequencing of some 140 peripheral blood samples: approximately 41 ophthalmopathy, under 80 hyperthyroidism and approximately 17 progressor patients.

The sample consisted of peripheral blood mononuclear cells (PBMCs), taken at new diagnosis, from a patient treated with antithyroid drugs. This receptor was identified in a woman aged 40-49 years with Graves disease. Donor details come from another sample of the same person, matched by shared clones. The sequence links TRBV20-1 to TRBJ2-1; TRBD2 is perhaps the D gene, given 6 matching bases. The CDR3 in this case is CSATSGTPTGIYNEQFF. At the DNA level, the sequence is TGCAGTGCTACTTCCGGGACTCCCACCGGAATCTACAATGAGCAGTTCTTC.